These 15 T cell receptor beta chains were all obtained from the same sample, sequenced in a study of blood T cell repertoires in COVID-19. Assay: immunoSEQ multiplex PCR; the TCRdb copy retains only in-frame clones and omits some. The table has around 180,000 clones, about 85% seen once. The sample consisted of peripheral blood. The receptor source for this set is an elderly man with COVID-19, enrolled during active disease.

The CDR3 loop is CASSHRDRDVGELFF. The DNA for the CDR3 is TGTGCCAGCAGCCATAGGGACAGGGATGTCGGGGAGCTGTTTTTT. The V gene is TRBV3-1 (or the pseudogene TRBV3-2), the J gene TRBJ2-2; 9 positions agree with TRBD1. The CDR3 totals 15 residues. V trimming: 3 bases; J trimming: 7 bases; junction bases outside the gene matches: 6. Germline lookup yields CDR1 LGHDT and CDR2 YNNKEL (reference sequence).

CDR3 in DNA: TGTGCCAGTCGCGGGACGGCGAACACTGAAGCTTTCTTT. This gives the protein CASRGTANTEAFF. The chain combines TRBV28 with TRBJ1-1; tentatively, D is TRBD1 (5 bases). Germline V lookup: CDR1 MDHEN, CDR2 SYDVKM. The ends were cut back, 9 bases at V and 1 base at J, with 12 bases in the middle. This CDR3 spans 13 amino acids.

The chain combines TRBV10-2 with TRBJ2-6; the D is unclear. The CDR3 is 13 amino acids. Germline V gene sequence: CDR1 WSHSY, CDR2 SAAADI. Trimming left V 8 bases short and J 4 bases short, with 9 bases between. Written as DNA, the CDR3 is TGCGCCAGCCGGGTAACCGGGGCCAACGTCCTGACTTTC. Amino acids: CASRVTGANVLTF.

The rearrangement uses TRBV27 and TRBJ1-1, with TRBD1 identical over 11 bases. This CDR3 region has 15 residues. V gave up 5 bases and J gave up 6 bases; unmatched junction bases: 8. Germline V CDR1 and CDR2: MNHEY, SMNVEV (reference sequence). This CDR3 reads CASSQRTGGWAEAFF. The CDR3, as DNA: TGTGCCAGCAGTCAAAGGACAGGGGGCTGGGCTGAAGCTTTCTTT.

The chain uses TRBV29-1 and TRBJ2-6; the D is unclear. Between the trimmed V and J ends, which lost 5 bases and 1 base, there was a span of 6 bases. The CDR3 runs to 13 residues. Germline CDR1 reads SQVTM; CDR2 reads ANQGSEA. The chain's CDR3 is CSVLSSGANVLTF. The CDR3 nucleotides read TGCAGCGTTTTGAGTTCTGGGGCCAACGTCCTGACTTTC.

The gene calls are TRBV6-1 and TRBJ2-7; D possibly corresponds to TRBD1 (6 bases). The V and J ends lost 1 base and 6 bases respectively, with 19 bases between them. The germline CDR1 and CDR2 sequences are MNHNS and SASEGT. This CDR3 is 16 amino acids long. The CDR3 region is CASSEGGRAGRSEQYF. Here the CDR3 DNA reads TGTGCCAGCAGTGAAGGGGGGCGGGCAGGGCGCTCCGAGCAGTACTTC.

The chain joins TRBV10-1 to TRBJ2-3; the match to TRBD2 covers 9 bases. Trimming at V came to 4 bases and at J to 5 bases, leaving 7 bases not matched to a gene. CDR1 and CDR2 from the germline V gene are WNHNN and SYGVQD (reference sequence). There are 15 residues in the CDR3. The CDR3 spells CASSVRRGGVDTQYF. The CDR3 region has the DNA TGCGCCAGCAGTGTACGGCGGGGGGGGGTAGATACGCAGTATTTT.

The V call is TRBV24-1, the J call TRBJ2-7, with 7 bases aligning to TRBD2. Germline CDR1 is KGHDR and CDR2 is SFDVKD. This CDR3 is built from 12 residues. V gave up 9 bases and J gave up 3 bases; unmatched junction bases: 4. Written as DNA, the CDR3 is TGTGCCACCGGAGGGAGGGACTACGAGCAGTACTTC. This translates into CATGGRDYEQYF.

The CDR3 spells CSVGSGYEQYF. CDR3 nucleotide sequence: TGCAGCGTTGGTAGCGGGTACGAGCAGTACTTC. This sequence joins TRBV29-1 and TRBJ2-7, with 7 nucleotides matching TRBD2. Germline values: CDR1 SQVTM, CDR2 ANQGSEA. CDR3 length equals 11 residues. V lost 4 bases and J lost 4; bases outside the gene matches: 1.

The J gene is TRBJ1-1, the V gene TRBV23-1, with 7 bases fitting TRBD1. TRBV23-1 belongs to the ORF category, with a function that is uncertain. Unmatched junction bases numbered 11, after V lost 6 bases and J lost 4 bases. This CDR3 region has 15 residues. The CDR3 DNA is TGCGCCAGCAGGGACAGGCCGGGATGGGGCACTGAAGCTTTCTTT. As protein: CASRDRPGWGTEAFF.

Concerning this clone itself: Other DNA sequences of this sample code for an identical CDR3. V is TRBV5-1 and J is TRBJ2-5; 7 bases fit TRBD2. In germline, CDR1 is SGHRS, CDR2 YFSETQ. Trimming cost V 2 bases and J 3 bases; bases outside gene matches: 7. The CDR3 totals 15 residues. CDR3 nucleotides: TGCGCCAGCAGCTTCTCCCGGGGAGGGGAAGAGACCCAGTACTTC. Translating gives CASSFSRGGEETQYF.

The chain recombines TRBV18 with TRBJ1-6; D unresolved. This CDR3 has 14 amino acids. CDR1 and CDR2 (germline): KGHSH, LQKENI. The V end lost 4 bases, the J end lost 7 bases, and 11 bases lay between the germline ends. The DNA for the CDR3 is TGTGCCAGCTCACTTTGGGAGCGGAATTCACCCCTCCACTTT. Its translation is CASSLWERNSPLHF.

The CDR3 is CASSEATASEAFF. The CDR3 DNA is TGTGCCAGCAGTGAAGCGACAGCATCTGAAGCTTTCTTT. The rearrangement uses TRBV6-1 and TRBJ1-1, with a weak D call TRBD1 (5 bases). Germline loops: CDR1 MNHNS, CDR2 SASEGT. V was clipped by 0 bases and J by 6 bases, with 8 bases between them. The CDR3 consists of 13 residues.

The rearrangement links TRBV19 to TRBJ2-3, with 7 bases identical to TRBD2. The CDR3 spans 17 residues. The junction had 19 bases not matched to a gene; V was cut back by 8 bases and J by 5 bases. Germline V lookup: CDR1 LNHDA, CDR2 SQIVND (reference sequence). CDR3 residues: CASRRPLVGEGGDTQYF. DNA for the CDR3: TGTGCCAGTCGACGCCCGCTCGTCGGGGAGGGAGGAGATACGCAGTATTTT.

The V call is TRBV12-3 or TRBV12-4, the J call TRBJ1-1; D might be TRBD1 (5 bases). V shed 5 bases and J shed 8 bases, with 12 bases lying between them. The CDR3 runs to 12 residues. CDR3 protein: CASSSKAGEAFF. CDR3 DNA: TGTGCCAGCAGTAGCAAGGCAGGGGAAGCTTTCTTT.